This note documents a single TCR beta chain sequence. This record comes from a study of shared clonotypes between healthy human individuals. TCRdb keeps only in-frame clones here, not all; method: immunoSEQ multiplex PCR. The sample consists of 980,000 or so clones, over 60% of them appearing once. The sequencing input was memory CD4+ T cells sorted from blood. The subset was: CD45RA-negative fraction. This TCR was sampled from a man between 18 and 29 years old in good health.

The CDR3 region has the DNA TGTGCCAGCAGCGACGGGCAGCTAGCCAAAAACATTCAGTACTTC. Translating gives CASSDGQLAKNIQYF. The V call is TRBV7-9, the J call TRBJ2-4; D is unresolved. Germline V lookup: CDR1 SEHNR, CDR2 FQNEAQ (reference sequence). V was trimmed by 5 bases and J by 0 bases, leaving 11 bases between them. The CDR3 loop spans 15 amino acids.